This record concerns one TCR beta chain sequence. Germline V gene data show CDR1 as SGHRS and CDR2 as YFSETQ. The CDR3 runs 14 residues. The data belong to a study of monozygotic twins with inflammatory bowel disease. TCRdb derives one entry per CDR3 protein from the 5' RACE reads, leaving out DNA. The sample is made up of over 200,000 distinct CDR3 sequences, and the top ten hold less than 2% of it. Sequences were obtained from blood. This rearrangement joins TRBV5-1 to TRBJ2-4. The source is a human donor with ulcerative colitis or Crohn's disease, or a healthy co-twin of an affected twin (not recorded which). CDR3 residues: CASSWDGAKNIQYF.